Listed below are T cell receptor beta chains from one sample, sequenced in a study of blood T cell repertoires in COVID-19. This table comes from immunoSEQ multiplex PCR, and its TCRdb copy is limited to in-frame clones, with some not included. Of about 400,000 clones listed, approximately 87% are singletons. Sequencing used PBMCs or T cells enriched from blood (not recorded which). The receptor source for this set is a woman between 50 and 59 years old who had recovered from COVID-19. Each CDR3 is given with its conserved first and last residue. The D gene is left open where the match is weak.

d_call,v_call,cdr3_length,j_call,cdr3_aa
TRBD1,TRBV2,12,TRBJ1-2,CASRGQEVGYTF
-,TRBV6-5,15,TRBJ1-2,CASSYSAGIVDGYTF
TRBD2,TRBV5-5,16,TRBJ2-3,CASSFLSGGDTDTQYF
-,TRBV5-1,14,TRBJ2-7,CASSLDWGRYEQYF
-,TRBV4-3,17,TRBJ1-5,CASSQEWLVGSNQPQHF
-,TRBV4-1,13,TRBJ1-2,CASSHSRGYGYTF
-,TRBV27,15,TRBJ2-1,CASSLGQGTYNEQFF
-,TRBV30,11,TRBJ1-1,CAWKGPGQAFF
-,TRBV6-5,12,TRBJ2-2,CASTLLTGELFF
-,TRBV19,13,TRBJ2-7,CASSYGGVYEQYF
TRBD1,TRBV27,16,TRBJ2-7,CASSNHRDRRDYEQYF
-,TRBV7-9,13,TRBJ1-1,CASSPIGGTEAFF
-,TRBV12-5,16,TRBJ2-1,CASGLDSLRIYNEQFF
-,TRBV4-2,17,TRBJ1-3,CASSQESIGASGNTIYF
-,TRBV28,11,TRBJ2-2,CASSSPVELFF
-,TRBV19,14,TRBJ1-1,CASSMRGEKDEAFF
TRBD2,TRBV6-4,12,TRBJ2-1,CASRGRGGEQFF
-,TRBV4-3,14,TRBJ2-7,CASSQDGQSYEQYF
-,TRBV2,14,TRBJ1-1,CASHASAVNTEAFF
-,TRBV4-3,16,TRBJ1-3,CASSQYGGASGNTIYF
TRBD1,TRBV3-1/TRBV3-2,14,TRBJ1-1,CASSRRDRLTEAFF
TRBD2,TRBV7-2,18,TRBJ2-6,CASSRLAGGNSGANVLTF